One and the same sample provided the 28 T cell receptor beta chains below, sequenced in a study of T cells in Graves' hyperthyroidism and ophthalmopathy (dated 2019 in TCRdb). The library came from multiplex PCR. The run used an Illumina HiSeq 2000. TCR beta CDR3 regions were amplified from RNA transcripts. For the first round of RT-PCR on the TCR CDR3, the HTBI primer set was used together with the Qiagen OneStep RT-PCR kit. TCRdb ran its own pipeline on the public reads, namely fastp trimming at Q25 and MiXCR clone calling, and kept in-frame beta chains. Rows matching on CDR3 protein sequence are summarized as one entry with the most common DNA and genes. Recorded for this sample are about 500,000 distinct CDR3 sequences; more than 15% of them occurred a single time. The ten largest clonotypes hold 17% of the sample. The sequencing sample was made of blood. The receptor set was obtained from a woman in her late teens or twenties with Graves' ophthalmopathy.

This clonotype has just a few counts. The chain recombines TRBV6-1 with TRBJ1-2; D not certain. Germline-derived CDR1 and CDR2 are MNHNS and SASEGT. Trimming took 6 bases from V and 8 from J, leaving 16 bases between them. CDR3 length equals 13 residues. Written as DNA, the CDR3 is TGTGCCAGCAGCTGGGTTAGGCTAGAGGGCTACACCTTC. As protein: CASSWVRLEGYTF.

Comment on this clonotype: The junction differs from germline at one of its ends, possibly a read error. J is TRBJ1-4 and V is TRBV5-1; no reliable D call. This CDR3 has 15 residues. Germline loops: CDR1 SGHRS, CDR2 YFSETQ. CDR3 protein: CASSVGGQRLEKLFF. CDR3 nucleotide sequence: TGTGCCAGCAGCGTAGGAGGGCAACGCCTTGAAAAACTGTTTTTT. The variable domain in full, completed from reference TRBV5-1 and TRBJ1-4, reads KAGVTQTPRYLIKTRGQQVTLSCSPISGHRSVSWYQQTPGQGLQFLFEYFSETQRNKGNFPGRFSGRQFSNSRSEMNVSTLELGDSALYLCASSVGGQRLEKLFFGSGTQLSVL.

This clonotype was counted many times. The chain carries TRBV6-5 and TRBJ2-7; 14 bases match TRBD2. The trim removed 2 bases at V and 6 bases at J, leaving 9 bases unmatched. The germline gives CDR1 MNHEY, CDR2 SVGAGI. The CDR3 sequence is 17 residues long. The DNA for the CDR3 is TGTGCCAGCAGTTACCCGTCCGGACTAGCGGGAGGCCCCGAGCAGTACTTC. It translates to CASSYPSGLAGGPEQYF.

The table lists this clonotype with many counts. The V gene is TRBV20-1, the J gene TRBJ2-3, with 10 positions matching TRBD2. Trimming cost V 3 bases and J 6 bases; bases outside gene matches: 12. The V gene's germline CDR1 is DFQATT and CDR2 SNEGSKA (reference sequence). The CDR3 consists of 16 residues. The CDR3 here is CSASKASGSFGDTQYF. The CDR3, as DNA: TGCAGTGCTAGTAAGGCTAGCGGGAGTTTCGGCGATACGCAGTATTTT.

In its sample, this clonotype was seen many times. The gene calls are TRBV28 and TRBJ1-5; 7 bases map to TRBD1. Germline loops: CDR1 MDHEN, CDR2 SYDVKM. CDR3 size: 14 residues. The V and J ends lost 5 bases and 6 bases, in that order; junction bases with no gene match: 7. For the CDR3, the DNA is TGTGCCAGCAGTCCTAGACAGGGTGGTCAGCCCCAGCATTTT. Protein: CASSPRQGGQPQHF.

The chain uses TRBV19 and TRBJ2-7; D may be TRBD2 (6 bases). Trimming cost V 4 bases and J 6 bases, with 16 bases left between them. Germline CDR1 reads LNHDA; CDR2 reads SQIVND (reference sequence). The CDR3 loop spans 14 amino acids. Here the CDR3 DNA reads TGTGCCAGTAGTAACGCCTACGGGAGCACCGAGCAGTACTTC. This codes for CASSNAYGSTEQYF.

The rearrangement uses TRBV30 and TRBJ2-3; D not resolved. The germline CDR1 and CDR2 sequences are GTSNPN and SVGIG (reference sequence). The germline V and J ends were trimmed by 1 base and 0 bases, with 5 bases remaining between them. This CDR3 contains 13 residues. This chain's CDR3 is CAWSGISTDTQYF. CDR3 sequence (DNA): TGTGCCTGGAGTGGGATAAGCACAGATACGCAGTATTTT.

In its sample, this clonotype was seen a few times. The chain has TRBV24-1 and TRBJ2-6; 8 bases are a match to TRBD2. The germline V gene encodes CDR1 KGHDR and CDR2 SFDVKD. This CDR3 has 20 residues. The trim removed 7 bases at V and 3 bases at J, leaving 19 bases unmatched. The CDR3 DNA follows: TGTGCCACCAGCCCTGGCGGGGAGAAACTAGCGGAGAGTGGGGCCAACGTCCTGACTTTC. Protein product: CATSPGGEKLAESGANVLTF.

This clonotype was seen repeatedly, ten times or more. CDR3 nucleotide sequence: TGTGCCAGCAGCCAAGTGTCACTAGCGGGGGGCACCGGGGAGCTGTTTTTT. This translates into CASSQVSLAGGTGELFF. The J gene is TRBJ2-2, the V gene TRBV3-1, with 12 nucleotides matching TRBD2. CDR1 LGHDT and CDR2 YNNKEL come from the germline V gene (reference sequence). With V trimmed by 1 base and J by 4 bases, 4 bases remained unmatched. This CDR3 is 17 amino acids long.

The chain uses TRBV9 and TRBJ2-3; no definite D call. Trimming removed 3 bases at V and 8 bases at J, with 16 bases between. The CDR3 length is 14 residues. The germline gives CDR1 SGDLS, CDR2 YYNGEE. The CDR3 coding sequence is TGTGCCAGCAGCGACAGAGGTGCCGAAGGTACGCAGTATTTT. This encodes CASSDRGAEGTQYF.

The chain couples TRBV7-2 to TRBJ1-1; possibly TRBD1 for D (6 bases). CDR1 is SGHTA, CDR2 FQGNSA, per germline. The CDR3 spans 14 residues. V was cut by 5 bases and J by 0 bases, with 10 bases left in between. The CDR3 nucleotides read TGTGCCAGCAGCATAACAGGGATGAACACTGAAGCTTTCTTT. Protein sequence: CASSITGMNTEAFF.

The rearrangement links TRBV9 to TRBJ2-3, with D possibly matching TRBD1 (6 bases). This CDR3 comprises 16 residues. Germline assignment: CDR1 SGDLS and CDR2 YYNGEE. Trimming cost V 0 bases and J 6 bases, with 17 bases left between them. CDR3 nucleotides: TGTGCCAGCAGCGTAGGGACAGAGGTCGCTTCCGATACGCAGTATTTT. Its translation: CASSVGTEVASDTQYF.

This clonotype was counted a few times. The CDR3 coding sequence is TGCGCCAGCAGCCAAGATTGGCACAGGGGGCCCGGGGGCTATGGCTACACCTTC. Protein: CASSQDWHRGPGGYGYTF. The rearrangement links TRBV4-1 to TRBJ1-2; 9 bases line up with TRBD1. V was clipped by 0 bases and J by 4 bases; unmatched bases: 12. The CDR3 has 18 residues. Germline V gene data show CDR1 as MGHRA and CDR2 as YSYEKL.

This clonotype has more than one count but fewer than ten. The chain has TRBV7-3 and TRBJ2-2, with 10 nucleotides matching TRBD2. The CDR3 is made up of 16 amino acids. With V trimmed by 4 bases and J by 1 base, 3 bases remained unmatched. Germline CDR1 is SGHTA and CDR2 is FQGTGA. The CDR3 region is CASSSLAGGNTGELFF. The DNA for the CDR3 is TGTGCCAGCAGCTCGTTAGCGGGAGGGAACACCGGGGAGCTGTTTTTT.

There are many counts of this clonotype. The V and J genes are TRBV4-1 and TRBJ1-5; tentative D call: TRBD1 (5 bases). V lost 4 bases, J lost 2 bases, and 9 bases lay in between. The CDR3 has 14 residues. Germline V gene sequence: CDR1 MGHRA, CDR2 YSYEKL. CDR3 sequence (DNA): TGCGCCAGCAGCCCAGGGAGTGGCAATCAGCCCCAGCATTTT. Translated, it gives CASSPGSGNQPQHF.

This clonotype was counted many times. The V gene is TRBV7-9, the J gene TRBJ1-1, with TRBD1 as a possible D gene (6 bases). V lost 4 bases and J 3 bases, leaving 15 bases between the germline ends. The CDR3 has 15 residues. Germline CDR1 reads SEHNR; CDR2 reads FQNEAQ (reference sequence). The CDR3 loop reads CASSSDTGFHTEAFF. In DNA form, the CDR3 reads TGTGCCAGCAGCTCAGATACAGGGTTCCACACTGAAGCTTTCTTT.

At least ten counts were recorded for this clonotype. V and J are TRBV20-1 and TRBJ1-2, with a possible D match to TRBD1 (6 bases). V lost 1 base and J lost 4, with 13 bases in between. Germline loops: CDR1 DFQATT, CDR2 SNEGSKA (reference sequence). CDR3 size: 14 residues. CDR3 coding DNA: TGCAGTGCTAGAGCGTATGGACAGTTCTATGGCTACACCTTC. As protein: CSARAYGQFYGYTF.

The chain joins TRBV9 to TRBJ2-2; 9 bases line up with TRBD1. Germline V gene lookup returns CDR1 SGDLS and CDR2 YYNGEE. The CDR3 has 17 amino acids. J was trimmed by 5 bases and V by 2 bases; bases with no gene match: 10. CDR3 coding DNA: TGTGCCAGCAGCGTCTTACGTCGGGACAGGGCAACCGGGGAGCTGTTTTTT. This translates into CASSVLRRDRATGELFF. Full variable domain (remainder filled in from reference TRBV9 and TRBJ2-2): DSGVTQTPKHLITATGQRVTLRCSPRSGDLSVYWYQQSLDQGLQFLIQYYNGEERAKGNILERFSAQQFPDLHSELNLSSLELGDSALYFCASSVLRRDRATGELFFGEGSRLTVL.

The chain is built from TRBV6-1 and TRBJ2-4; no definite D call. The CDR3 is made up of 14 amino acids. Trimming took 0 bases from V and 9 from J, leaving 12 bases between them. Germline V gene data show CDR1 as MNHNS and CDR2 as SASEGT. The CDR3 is CASSEAPRGPIQYF. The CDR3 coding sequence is TGTGCCAGCAGTGAAGCTCCCAGAGGCCCCATTCAGTACTTC.

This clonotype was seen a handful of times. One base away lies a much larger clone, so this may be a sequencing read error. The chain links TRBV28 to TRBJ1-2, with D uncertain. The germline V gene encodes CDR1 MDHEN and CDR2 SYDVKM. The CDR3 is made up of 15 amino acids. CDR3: CAGRTPAPGWDGYTF. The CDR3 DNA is TGTGCCGGCAGAACTCCTGCACCCGGATGGGATGGCTACACCTTC.

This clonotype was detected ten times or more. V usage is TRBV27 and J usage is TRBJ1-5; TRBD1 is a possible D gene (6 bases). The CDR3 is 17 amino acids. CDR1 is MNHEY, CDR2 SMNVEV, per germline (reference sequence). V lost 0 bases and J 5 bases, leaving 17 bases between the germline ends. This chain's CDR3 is CASSLSIIQGSDQPQHF. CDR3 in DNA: TGTGCCAGCAGTTTATCGATAATACAGGGCTCGGATCAGCCCCAGCATTTT.

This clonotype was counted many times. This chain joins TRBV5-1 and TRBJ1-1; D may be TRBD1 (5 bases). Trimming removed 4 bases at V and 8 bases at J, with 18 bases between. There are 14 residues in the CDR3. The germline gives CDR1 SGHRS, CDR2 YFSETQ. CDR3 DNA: TGCGCCAGCAGCAACCAGGGAGATGGGGCCGAAGCTTTCTTT. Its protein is CASSNQGDGAEAFF.

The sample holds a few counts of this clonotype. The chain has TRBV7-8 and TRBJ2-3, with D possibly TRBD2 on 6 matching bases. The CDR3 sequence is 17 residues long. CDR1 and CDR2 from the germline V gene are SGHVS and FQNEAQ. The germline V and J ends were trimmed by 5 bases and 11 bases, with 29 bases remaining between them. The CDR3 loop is CASSLQGDQVPEGGQYF. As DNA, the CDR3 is TGTGCCAGCAGCCTACAAGGGGATCAAGTACCTGAGGGAGGGCAGTATTTT.

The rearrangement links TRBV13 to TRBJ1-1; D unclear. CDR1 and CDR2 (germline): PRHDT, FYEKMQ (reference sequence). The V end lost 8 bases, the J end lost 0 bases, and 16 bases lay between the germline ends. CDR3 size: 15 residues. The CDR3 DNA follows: TGTGCCAGCGCCGAGGGTCCCCATATGAACACTGAAGCTTTCTTT. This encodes CASAEGPHMNTEAFF. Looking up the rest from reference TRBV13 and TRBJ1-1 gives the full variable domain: AAGVIQSPRHLIKEKRETATLKCYPIPRHDTVYWYQQGPGQDPQFLISFYEKMQSDKGSIPDRFSAQQFSDYHSELNMSSLELGDSALYFCASAEGPHMNTEAFFGQGTRLTVV.

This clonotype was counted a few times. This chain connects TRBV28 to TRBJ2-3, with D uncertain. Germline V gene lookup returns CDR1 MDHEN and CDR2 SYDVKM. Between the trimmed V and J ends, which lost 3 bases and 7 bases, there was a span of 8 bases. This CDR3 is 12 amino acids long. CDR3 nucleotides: TGTGCCAGCAGTTTGAGTCAATATACGCAGTATTTT. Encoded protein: CASSLSQYTQYF.

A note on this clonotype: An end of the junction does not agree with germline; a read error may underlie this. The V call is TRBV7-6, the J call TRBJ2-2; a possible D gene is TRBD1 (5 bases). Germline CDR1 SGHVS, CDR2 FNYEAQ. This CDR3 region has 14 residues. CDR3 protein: CANSLRGNTGELFF. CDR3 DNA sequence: TGTGCCAACAGCTTAAGGGGGAACACCGGGGAGCTGTTTTTT.

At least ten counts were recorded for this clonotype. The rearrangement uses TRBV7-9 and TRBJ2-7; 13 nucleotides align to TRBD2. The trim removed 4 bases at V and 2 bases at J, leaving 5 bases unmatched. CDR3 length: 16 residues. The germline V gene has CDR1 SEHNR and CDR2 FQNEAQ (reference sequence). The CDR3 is CASSSGLAGTPYEQYF. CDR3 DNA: TGTGCCAGCAGCTCGGGACTAGCGGGGACGCCCTACGAGCAGTACTTC.

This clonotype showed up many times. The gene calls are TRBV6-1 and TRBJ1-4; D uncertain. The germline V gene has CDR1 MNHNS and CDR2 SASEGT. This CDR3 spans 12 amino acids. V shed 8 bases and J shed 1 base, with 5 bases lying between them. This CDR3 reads CASRGTNEKLFF. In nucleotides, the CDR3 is TGTGCCAGCCGTGGAACTAATGAAAAACTGTTTTTT.